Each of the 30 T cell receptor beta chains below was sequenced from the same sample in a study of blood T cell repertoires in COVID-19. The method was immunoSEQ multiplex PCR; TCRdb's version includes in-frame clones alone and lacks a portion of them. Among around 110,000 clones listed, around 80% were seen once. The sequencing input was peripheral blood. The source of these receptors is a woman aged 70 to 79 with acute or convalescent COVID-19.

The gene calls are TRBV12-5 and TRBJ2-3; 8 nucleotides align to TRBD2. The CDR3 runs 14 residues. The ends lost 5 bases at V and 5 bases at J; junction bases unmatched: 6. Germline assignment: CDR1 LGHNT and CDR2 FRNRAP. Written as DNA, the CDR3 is TGTGCTAGTGGTCTTAGCGGGACCGGAGATACGCAGTATTTT. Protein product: CASGLSGTGDTQYF.

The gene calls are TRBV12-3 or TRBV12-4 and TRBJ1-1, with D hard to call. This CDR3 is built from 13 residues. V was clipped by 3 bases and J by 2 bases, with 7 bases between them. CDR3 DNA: TGTGCCAGCAGTTTCGTTTTAAACACTGAAGCTTTCTTT. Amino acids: CASSFVLNTEAFF.

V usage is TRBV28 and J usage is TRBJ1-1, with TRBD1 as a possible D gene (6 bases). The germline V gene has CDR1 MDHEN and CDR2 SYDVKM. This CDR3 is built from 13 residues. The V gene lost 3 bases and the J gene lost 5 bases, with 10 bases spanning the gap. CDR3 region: CASSFRDRTEAFF. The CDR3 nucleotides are TGTGCCAGCAGTTTCAGAGACAGGACTGAAGCTTTCTTT.

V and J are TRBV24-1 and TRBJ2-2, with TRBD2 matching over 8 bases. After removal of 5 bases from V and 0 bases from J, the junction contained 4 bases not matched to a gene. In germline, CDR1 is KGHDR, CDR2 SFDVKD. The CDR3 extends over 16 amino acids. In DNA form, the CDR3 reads TGTGCCACCAGTGTAACGGGAGGGCCGAACACCGGGGAGCTGTTTTTT. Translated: CATSVTGGPNTGELFF.

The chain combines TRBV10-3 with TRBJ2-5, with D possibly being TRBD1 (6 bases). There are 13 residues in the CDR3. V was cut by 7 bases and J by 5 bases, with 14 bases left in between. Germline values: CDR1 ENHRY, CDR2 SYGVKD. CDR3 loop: CAIMGGRGETQYF. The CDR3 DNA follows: TGTGCCATCATGGGCGGCAGGGGTGAGACCCAGTACTTC.

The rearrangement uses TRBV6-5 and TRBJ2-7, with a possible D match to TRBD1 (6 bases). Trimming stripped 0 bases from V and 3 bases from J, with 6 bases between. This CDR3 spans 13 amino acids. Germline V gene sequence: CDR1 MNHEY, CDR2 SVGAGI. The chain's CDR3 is CASSYSQGYEQYF. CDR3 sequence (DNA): TGTGCCAGCAGTTACTCACAGGGCTACGAGCAGTACTTC.

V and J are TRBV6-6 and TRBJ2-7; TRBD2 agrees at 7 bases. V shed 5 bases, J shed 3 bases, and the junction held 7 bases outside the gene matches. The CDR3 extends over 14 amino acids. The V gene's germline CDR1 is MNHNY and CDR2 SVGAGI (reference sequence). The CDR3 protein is CASSLAALNYEQYF. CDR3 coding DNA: TGTGCCAGCAGTCTAGCGGCTCTCAACTACGAGCAGTACTTC.

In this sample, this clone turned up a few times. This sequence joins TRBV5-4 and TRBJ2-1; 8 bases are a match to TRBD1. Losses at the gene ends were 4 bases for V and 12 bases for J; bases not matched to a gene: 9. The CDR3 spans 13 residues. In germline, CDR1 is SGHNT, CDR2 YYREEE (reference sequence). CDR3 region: CASSTGTGYSQFF. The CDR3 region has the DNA TGTGCCAGCAGCACCGGGACAGGATACTCGCAGTTCTTC.

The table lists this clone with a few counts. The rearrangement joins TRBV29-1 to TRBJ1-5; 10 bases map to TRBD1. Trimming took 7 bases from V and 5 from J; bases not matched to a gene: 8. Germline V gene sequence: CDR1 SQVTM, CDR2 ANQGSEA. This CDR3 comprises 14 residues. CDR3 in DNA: TGCAGCGCCCTTTCCGGGACAGGGGATCAGCCCCAGCATTTT. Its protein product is CSALSGTGDQPQHF.

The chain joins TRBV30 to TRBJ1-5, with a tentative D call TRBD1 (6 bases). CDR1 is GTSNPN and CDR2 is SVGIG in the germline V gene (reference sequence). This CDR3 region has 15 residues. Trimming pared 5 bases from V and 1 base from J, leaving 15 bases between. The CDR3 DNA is TGTGCCTGGGGTCCCATCGGACAGAGCAATCAGCCCCAGCATTTT. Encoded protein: CAWGPIGQSNQPQHF.

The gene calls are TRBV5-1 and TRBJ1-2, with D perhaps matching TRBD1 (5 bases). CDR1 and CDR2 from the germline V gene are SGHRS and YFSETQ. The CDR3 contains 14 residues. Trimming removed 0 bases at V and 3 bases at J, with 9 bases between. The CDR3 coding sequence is TGCGCCAGCAGCTTGGAAGGGGATCACTATGGCTACACCTTC. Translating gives CASSLEGDHYGYTF.

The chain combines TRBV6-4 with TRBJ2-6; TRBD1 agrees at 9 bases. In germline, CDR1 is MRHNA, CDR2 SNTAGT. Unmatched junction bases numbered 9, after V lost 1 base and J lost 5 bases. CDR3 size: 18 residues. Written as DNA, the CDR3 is TGTGCCAGCAGTGACTGGGACAGGGCGACAATTTGGGCCAACGTCCTGACTTTC. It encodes CASSDWDRATIWANVLTF.

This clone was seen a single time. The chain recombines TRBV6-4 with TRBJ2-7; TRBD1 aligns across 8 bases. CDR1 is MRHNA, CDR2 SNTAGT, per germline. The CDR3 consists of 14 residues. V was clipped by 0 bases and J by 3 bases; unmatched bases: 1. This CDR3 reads CASSDSDRVYEQYF. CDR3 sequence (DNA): TGTGCCAGCAGTGACTCGGACAGGGTCTACGAGCAGTACTTC.

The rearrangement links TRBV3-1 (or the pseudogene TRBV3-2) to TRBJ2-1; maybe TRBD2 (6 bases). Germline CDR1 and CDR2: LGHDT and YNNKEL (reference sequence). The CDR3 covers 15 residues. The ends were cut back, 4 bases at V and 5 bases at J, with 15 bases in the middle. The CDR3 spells CASSPHRDFDNEQFF. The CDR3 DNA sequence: TGTGCCAGCAGCCCCCACCGGGACTTTGACAATGAGCAGTTCTTC.

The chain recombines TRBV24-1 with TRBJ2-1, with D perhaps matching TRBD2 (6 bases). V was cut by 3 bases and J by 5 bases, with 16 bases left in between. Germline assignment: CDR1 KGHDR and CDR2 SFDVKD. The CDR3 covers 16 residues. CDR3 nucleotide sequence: TGTGCCACCAGTGATCCAACTAGCCCGGGCGACAATGAGCAGTTCTTC. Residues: CATSDPTSPGDNEQFF.

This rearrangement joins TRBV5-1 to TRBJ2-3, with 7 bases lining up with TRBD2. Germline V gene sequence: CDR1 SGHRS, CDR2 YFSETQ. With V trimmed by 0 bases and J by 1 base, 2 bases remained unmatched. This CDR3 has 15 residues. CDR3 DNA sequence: TGCGCCAGCAGCTTGGAAACTAGCGGCACAGATACGCAGTATTTT. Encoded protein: CASSLETSGTDTQYF.

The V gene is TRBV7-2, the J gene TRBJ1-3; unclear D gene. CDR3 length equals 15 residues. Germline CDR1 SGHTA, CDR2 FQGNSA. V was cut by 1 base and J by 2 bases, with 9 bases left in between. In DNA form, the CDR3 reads TGTGCCAGCAGCTTAGGGGAGAATGCTGGAAACACCATATATTTT. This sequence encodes CASSLGENAGNTIYF.

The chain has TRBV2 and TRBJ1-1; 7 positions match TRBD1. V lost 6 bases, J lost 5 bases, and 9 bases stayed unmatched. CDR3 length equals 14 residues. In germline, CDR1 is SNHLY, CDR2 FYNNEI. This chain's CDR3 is CASSRQGRTTEAFF. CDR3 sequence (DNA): TGTGCCAGCAGCCGACAGGGTCGGACGACTGAAGCTTTCTTT.

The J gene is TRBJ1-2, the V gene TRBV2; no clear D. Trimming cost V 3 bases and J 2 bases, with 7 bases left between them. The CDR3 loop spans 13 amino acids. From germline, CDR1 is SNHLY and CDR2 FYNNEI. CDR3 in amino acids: CASSDRANYGYTF. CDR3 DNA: TGTGCCAGCAGTGACCGAGCCAACTATGGCTACACCTTC.

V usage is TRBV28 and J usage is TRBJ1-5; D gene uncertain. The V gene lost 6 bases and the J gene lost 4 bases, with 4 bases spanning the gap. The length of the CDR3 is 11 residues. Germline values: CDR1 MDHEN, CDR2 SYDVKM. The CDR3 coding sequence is TGTGCCAGCAGCTTGAATCAGCCCCAGCATTTT. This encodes CASSLNQPQHF.

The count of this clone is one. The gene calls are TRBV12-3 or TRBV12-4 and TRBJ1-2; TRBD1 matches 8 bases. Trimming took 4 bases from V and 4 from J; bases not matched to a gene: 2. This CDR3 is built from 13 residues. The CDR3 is CASSSQGVYGYTF. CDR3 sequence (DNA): TGTGCCAGCAGTTCACAGGGGGTCTATGGCTACACCTTC.

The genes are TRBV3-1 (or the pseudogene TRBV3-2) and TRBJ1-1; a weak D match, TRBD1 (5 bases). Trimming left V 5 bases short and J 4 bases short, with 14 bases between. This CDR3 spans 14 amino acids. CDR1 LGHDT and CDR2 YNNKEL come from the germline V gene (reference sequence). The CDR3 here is CASSAPQGSTEAFF. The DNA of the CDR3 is TGTGCCAGCAGCGCCCCGCAGGGATCCACTGAAGCTTTCTTT.

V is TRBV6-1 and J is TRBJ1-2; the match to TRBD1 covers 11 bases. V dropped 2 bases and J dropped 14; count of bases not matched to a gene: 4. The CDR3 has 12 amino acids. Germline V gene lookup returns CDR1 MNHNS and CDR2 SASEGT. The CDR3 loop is CASSELDRGHTF. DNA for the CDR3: TGTGCCAGCAGTGAACTGGACAGGGGGCATACCTTC.

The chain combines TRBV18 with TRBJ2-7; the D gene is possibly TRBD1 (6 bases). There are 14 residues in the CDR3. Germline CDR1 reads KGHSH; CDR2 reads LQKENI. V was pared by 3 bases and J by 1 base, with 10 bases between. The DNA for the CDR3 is TGTGCCAGCTCACCCAGGGGAATGTCCTACGAGCAGTACTTC. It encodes CASSPRGMSYEQYF.

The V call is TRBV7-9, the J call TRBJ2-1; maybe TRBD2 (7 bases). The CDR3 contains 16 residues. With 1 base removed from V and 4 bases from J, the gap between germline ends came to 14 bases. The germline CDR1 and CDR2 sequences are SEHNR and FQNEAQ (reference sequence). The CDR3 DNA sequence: TGTGCCAGCAGCTTAGTCGGCGGGGGCCAATACAATGAGCAGTTCTTC. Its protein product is CASSLVGGGQYNEQFF. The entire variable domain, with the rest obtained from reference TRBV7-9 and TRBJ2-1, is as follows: DTGVSQNPRHKITKRGQNVTFRCDPISEHNRLYWYRQTLGQGPEFLTYFQNEAQLEKSRLLSDRFSAERPKGSFSTLEIQRTEQGDSAMYLCASSLVGGGQYNEQFFGPGTRLTVL.

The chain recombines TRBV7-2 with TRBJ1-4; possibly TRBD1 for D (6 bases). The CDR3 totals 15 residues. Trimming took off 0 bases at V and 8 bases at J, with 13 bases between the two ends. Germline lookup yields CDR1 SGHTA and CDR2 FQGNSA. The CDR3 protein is CASSLAGGQGEKLFF. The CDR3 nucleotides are TGTGCCAGCAGCTTAGCGGGGGGGCAGGGAGAAAAACTGTTTTTT.

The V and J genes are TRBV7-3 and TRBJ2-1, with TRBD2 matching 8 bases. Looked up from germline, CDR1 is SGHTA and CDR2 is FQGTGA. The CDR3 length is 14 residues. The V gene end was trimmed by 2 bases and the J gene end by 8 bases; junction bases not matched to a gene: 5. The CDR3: CASSLWGLDDEQFF. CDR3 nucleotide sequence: TGTGCCAGCAGCTTATGGGGACTAGACGATGAGCAGTTCTTC.

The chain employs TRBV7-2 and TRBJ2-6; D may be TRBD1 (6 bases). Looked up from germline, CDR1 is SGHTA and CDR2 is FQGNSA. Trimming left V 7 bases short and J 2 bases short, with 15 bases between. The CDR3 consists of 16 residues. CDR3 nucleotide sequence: TGTGCCAGCACCGAACAGGGAACAGCTGGGGCCAACGTCCTGACTTTC. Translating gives CASTEQGTAGANVLTF.

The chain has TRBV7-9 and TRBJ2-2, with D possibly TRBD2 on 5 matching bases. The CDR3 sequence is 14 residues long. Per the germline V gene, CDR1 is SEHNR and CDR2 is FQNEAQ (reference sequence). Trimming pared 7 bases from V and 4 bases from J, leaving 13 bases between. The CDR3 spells CASTFGLATGELFF. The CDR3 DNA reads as TGTGCCAGCACCTTTGGTCTAGCCACCGGGGAGCTGTTTTTT.

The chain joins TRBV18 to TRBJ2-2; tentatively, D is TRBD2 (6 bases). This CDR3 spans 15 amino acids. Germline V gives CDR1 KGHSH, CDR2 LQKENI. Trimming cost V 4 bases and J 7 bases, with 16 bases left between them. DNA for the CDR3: TGTGCCAGCTCACTTTCGGGACTGAGAGGCGGGGAGCTGTTTTTT. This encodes CASSLSGLRGGELFF.